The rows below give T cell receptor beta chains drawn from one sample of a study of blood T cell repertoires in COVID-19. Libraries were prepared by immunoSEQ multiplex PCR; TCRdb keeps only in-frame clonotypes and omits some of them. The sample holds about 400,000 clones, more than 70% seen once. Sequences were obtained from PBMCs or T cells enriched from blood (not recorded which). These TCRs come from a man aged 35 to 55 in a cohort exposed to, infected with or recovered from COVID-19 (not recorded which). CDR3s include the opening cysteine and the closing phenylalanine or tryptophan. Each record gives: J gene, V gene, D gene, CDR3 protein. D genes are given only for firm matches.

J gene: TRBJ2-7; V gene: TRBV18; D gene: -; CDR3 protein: CASSPPGHYEQYF
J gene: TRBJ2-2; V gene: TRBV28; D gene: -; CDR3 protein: CASSGSGRGTGELFF
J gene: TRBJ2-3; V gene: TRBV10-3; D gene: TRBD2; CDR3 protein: CATSGLAGGISGTDTQYF
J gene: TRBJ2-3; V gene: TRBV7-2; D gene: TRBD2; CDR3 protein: CASSPPGLAGVDTQYF
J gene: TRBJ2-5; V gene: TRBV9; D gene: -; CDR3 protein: CASSFGWALHGTQYF
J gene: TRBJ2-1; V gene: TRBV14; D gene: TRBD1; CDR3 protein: CASSPRTGLSYNEQFF
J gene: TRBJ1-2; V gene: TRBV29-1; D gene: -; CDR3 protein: CSVGGGGYGYTF
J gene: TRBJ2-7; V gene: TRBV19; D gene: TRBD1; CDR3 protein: CASSTGDEQYF
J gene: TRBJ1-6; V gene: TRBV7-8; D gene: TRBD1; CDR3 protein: CASSSGQGVPLHF
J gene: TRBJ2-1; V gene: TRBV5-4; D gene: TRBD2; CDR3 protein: CASSLDLAGVNEQFF
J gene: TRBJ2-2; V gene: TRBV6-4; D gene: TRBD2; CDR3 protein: CASSDSGGRETGELFF
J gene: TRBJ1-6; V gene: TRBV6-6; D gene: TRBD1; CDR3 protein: CASSAQGARNSPLHF
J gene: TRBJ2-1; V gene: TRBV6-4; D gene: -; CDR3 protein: CASSDTERGNEQFF
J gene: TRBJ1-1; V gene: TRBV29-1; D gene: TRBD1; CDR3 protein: CSVEVRAQGAYTEAFF
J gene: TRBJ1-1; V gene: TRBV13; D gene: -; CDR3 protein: CASSSDRILNTEAFF
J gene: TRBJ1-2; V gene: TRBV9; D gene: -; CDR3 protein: CASSVGSVGQGYGYTF
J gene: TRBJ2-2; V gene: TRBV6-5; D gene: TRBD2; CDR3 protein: CASSYSSGGSTGELFF
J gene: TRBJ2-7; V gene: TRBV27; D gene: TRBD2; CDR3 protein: CASRTSSGTSGRFDEQYF
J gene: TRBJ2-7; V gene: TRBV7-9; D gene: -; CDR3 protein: CASSLQYEQYF
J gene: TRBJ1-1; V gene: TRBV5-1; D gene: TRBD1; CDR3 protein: CASSLTGAEEAFF
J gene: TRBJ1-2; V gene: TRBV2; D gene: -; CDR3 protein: CASREGSGGYGYTF
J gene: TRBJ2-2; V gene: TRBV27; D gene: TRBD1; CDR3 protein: CASSPGTGRAGELFF
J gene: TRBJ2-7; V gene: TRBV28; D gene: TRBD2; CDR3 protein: CASSLGASGSTYEQYF
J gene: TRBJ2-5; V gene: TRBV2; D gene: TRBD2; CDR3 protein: CASSAGTSGSWEETQYF
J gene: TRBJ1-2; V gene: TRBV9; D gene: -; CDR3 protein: CASSVDRLVGGYTF
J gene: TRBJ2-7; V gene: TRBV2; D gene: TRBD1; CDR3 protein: CASSGWRTGGIHEQYF
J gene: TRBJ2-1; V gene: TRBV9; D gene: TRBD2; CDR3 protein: CASSASLGRAAYNEQFF
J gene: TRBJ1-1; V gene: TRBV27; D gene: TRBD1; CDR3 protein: CASSLTGVGAFF
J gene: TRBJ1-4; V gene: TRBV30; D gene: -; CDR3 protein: CAWQGLNEKLFF
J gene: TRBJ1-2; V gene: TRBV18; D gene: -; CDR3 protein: CASSPPSNRAYGYTF
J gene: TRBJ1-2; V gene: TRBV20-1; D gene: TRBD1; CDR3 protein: CSTTGDYGYTF
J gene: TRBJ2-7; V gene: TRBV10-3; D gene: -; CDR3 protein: CAIFSRGEERNEQYF
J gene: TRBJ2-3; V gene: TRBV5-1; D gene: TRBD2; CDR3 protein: CASSFPGLAATDTQYF
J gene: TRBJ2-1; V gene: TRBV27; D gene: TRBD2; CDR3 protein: CASSTTPGLGNNEQFF
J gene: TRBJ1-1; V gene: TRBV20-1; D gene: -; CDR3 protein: CSASRDPEAFF
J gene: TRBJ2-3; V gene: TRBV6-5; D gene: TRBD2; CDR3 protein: CATIAGTSETDTQYF
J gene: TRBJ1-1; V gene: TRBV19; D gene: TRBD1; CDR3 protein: CASSKGTGAGNTEAFF
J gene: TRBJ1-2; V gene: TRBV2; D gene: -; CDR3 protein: CASSVRDYGYTF
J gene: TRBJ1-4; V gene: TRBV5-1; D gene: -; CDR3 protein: CASSFPLLREGNEKLFF
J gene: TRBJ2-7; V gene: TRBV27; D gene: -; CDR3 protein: CASSFLSYEQYF
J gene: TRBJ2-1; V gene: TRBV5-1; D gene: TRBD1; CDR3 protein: CASSGQGIASYNEQFF
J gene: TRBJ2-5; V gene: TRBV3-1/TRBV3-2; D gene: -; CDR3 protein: CASSQGSSEETQYF
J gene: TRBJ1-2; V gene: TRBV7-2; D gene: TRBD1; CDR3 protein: CASSARTGTGGFGYTF
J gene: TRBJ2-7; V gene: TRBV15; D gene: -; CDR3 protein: CATSLDTGYQYF
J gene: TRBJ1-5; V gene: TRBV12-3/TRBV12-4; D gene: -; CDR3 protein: CASSSWERQPQHF
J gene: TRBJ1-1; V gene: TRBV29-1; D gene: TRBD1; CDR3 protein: CSVAGTAGGEAFF
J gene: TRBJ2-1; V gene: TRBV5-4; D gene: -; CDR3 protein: CASSLPSGRGYNEQFF
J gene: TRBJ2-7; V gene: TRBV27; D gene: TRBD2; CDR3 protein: CASSFPGTSVHEQYF
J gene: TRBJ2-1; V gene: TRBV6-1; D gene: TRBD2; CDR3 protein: CASSEPGLAGGFSYNEQFF
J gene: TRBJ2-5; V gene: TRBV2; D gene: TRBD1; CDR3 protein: CASSAGDRDETQYF
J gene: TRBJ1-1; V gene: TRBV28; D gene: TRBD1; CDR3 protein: CATGQGSTEAFF